These T cell receptor beta chains were read from a single sample in a study of shared clonotypes between healthy human individuals. Generated by immunoSEQ multiplex PCR, the TCRdb table keeps only in-frame clones and is missing some. This repertoire shows approximately 1.5 million clones, about 98.5% found once; its top ten account for around 0.33%. Sequenced: naive CD4+ T cells sorted from blood. These receptors all come from a man in his thirties or forties in good health. The CDR3 runs from the conserved cysteine through the conserved F or W. A D gene is named only where the DNA matches it firmly. Clone size, where shown, is once, few, many, or a class for clones that have expanded.

V	D	J	size	DNA	CDR3
TRBV18	TRBD2	TRBJ2-6	NA	TGTGCCAGCTCACCAATCGGTAGCGGGAGGGTAATCGGGGCCAACGTCCTGACTTTC	CASSPIGSGRVIGANVLTF
TRBV29-1	NA	TRBJ1-1	NA	TGCAGCGTTGATCGGGTGAACACTGAAGCTTTCTTT	CSVDRVNTEAFF
TRBV5-1	NA	TRBJ1-2	NA	TGCGCCAGCAGCTTGGTACCTCAAATGGGCTATGGCTACACCTTC	CASSLVPQMGYGYTF
TRBV7-8	TRBD1	TRBJ1-5	NA	TGTGCCAGCAGCTTGGGGACAGGTATTCTTCAGCCCCAGCATTTT	CASSLGTGILQPQHF
TRBV19	NA	TRBJ2-7	NA	TGTGCCAGTAGTAACCCTTCTTACGAGCAGTACTTC	CASSNPSYEQYF
TRBV10-1	NA	TRBJ1-1	NA	TGCGCCAGCAGTCGGGGTGGTAGAACTGAAGCTTTCTTT	CASSRGGRTEAFF
TRBV28	NA	TRBJ2-4	NA	TGTGCCAGCAGTCGGACCCCTGGTAAGAACATTCAGTACTTC	CASSRTPGKNIQYF
TRBV5-6	NA	TRBJ2-1	NA	TGTGCCAGCAGCCTGACTGGCGGGGCTGGTGAGCAGTTCTTC	CASSLTGGAGEQFF
TRBV5-1	NA	TRBJ1-2	NA	TGCGCCAGCAGTATTGACCTGGGGGAGGATGGCTACACCTTC	CASSIDLGEDGYTF
TRBV7-2	TRBD1	TRBJ2-1	NA	TGTGCCAGCAGCTTACCTTCGACAGGGCCGTACAATGAGCAGTTCTTC	CASSLPSTGPYNEQFF
TRBV28	NA	TRBJ1-5	NA	TGTGCCAGCAGTCGGATGCATCAGCCCCAGCATTTT	CASSRMHQPQHF
TRBV5-1	NA	TRBJ2-7	NA	TGCGCCAGCAGCTTGGCCGGGGGTGCCGCATTTCTAAATACCTACGAGCAGTACTTC	CASSLAGGAAFLNTYEQYF
TRBV19	NA	TRBJ1-4	NA	TGTGCCGGAGCCGACACAGCGGAGGGGGAAAAACTGTTTTTT	CAGADTAEGEKLFF
TRBV4-1	NA	TRBJ2-1	NA	TGCGCCAGCAGCCCCTTGGGGCTAGGCATTCACAATGAGCAGTTCTTC	CASSPLGLGIHNEQFF
TRBV27	NA	TRBJ1-1	NA	TGTGCCAGCACTGGGGATTTGGACACTGAAGCTTTCTTT	CASTGDLDTEAFF
TRBV5-5	TRBD1	TRBJ1-5	NA	TGTGCCAGCAGCGGGGAGGGACAGGGCTATCAGCCCCAGCATTTT	CASSGEGQGYQPQHF
TRBV5-1	NA	TRBJ2-7	NA	TGCGCCAGCAGCTTGGTGCCATCCCGGGGCAGCGACGAGCAGTACTTC	CASSLVPSRGSDEQYF
TRBV6-1	TRBD1	TRBJ2-3	NA	TGTGCCAGCACCTACACCGGGACAGACACAGATACGCAGTATTTT	CASTYTGTDTDTQYF
TRBV18	TRBD1	TRBJ2-2	NA	TGTGCCAGCTCACCAATCCAGGGGGACACCGGGGAGCTGTTTTTT	CASSPIQGDTGELFF
TRBV5-1	NA	TRBJ2-4	NA	TGCGCCAGCAGCTTGGAAAGCGCGTCAGGAAACATTCAGTACTTC	CASSLESASGNIQYF
TRBV18	NA	TRBJ1-1	once	TGTGCCAGCTCACCCGTCGGGAAGAATGAAGCTTTCTTT	CASSPVGKNEAFF
TRBV15	TRBD2	TRBJ2-5	NA	TGTGCCACCAGCAGAGGCTTAGCGGGAAGTCAAGAGACCCAGTACTTC	CATSRGLAGSQETQYF
TRBV7-2	TRBD1	TRBJ1-2	NA	TGTGCCAGCAGCTTAGCCGGGACAGGGGTTGGCTACACCTTC	CASSLAGTGVGYTF
TRBV5-1	NA	TRBJ1-1	NA	TGCGCCAGCAGCTTGCTTCCGGGACTGAACACTGAAGCTTTCTTT	CASSLLPGLNTEAFF
TRBV10-1	NA	TRBJ2-3	NA	TGCGCCAGCAGTGAGTCGATAGCAGGCACAGATACGCAGTATTTT	CASSESIAGTDTQYF
TRBV29-1	NA	TRBJ2-7	NA	TGCAGCGTCCCCTCAGGTGGCGTCTCGGGCAGGGTCTACGAGCAGTACTTC	CSVPSGGVSGRVYEQYF
TRBV5-1	TRBD1	TRBJ2-7	NA	TGCGCCACCTGGGACAGGGCGAGCGGTAGCTCCTACGAGCAGTACTTC	CATWDRASGSSYEQYF
TRBV9	TRBD2	TRBJ2-1	NA	TGTGCCAGCAGCGTAGATCCTAATCTAGCGGGAGACGGTGAGCAGTTCTTC	CASSVDPNLAGDGEQFF
TRBV5-1	TRBD1	TRBJ2-7	NA	TGCGCCAGCAGCCGTGGACAGGAAGCGTTCTACGAGCAGTACTTC	CASSRGQEAFYEQYF
TRBV19	NA	TRBJ2-3	NA	TGTGCCAGTAGTGCTTCCACAGATACGCAGTATTTT	CASSASTDTQYF
TRBV5-1	NA	TRBJ1-1	NA	TGCGCCAGCAGCTTGGTCGTCCTTCCAAACACTGAAGCTTTCTTT	CASSLVVLPNTEAFF
TRBV5-4	TRBD1	TRBJ2-3	NA	TGTGCCAGCAGCACAGTCACCGGGACAGGTCCAGATACGCAGTATTTT	CASSTVTGTGPDTQYF
TRBV18	NA	TRBJ1-5	NA	TGTGCCAGCTCACCAAATGACTTTCAGCCCCAGCATTTT	CASSPNDFQPQHF
TRBV7-9	TRBD1	TRBJ2-3	NA	TGTGCCAGCAGCCGACAGGGGGCAGATACGCAGTATTTT	CASSRQGADTQYF
TRBV5-5	NA	TRBJ2-5	NA	TGTGCCAGCAGCTTGTGGGGGAACGAAGAGACCCAGTACTTC	CASSLWGNEETQYF
TRBV10-1	NA	TRBJ2-3	NA	TGCGCCAGCAGAAACCGGGACTCAGATCAGTATTTT	CASRNRDSDQYF
TRBV5-1	NA	TRBJ2-5	NA	TGCGCCAGCAGCCCATACAGGGCCCCGGAGACCCAGTACTTC	CASSPYRAPETQYF
TRBV4-1	TRBD1	TRBJ1-2	NA	TGCGCCAGCAGCCAACCCGGACAGGGAATCTATGGCTACACCTTC	CASSQPGQGIYGYTF
TRBV21-1	NA	TRBJ1-2	NA	TGTGCCCCGATCAGAAGGGATGGCTACACCTTC	CAPIRRDGYTF
TRBV7-8	NA	TRBJ2-1	NA	TGTGCCAGCAGCCCCCCCGTTGACGAGCAGTTCTTC	CASSPPVDEQFF
TRBV7-2	NA	TRBJ2-5	NA	TGTGCCAGCAGCACTGAGCGGGAGACCCAGTACTTC	CASSTERETQYF
TRBV25-1	TRBD1	TRBJ2-7	NA	TGTGCCAGCAGTGAACAAGACAGGGAGTGGTACGAGCAGTACTTC	CASSEQDREWYEQYF
TRBV19	NA	TRBJ2-7	NA	TGTGCCAGTAGTATGGGGATCGAGCAGTACTTC	CASSMGIEQYF
TRBV27	NA	TRBJ2-2	NA	TGTGCCAGCAGTTTATTTTCCATTGAAGGGGGGCCCAACACCGGGGAGCTGTTTTTT	CASSLFSIEGGPNTGELFF